The 26 T cell receptor beta chains in this list originate from one sample, sequenced in a study of CD8 T cells in ankylosing spondylitis. TCRdb independently ran MiXCR on the 5' RACE reads; one entry per CDR3 protein. The repertoire holds approximately 190,000 distinct CDR3 sequences, 13% seen once, with approximately 9.9% in the top ten. The sequenced sample consisted of blood, either unsorted or a sorted T cell fraction (not recorded which). These receptors were obtained from a female donor with ankylosing spondylitis or in good health (not recorded which).

This clonotype has a handful of counts. This chain links TRBV6-5 with TRBJ2-5; TRBD2 matches 9 bases. The CDR3 consists of 15 residues. Trimming took 4 bases from V and 1 from J; bases not matched to a gene: 4. The germline CDR1 and CDR2 sequences are MNHEY and SVGAGI. The CDR3 DNA follows: TGTGCCAGCAGTTTAGGGACTAGCTCCCAAGAGACCCAGTACTTC. Translation gives CASSLGTSSQETQYF.

This clonotype occurred many times. The V gene is TRBV5-1, the J gene TRBJ1-4; tentative D call: TRBD1 (6 bases). Germline CDR1 SGHRS, CDR2 YFSETQ. The germline V and J ends were trimmed by 0 bases and 3 bases, with 6 bases remaining between them. The CDR3 has 14 amino acids. In DNA form, the CDR3 reads TGCGCCAGCAGCTTGGACAGGGCTAATGAAAAACTGTTTTTT. It encodes CASSLDRANEKLFF.

This clonotype occurred a few times. The rearrangement uses TRBV6-4 and TRBJ2-1; TRBD2 matches at 8 bases. Germline V gene sequence: CDR1 MRHNA, CDR2 SNTAGT. Germline trimming cut 3 bases from V and 5 bases from J; bases unmatched to any gene: 6. This CDR3 comprises 15 residues. The CDR3 region has the DNA TGTGCCAGCAGTGAGGGGATAGCGGGGAACAATGAGCAGTTCTTC. Translated: CASSEGIAGNNEQFF.

A few counts support this clonotype. The V call is TRBV6-5, the J call TRBJ1-1, with 9 nucleotides matching TRBD1. The CDR3 length is 17 residues. Germline V gene lookup returns CDR1 MNHEY and CDR2 SVGAGI. The J segment lost 11 bases and the V segment lost 0 bases, leaving 16 bases of the junction unmatched. CDR3 nucleotide sequence: TGTGCCAGCAGTTACTCAGCCGGGACAGGGATCTCCAGTGAGGCTTTCTTT. It is translated as CASSYSAGTGISSEAFF.

A few counts support this clonotype. The chain uses TRBV24-1 and TRBJ2-2, with 11 bases identical to TRBD1. Germline values: CDR1 KGHDR, CDR2 SFDVKD. The J segment lost 4 bases and the V segment lost 8 bases, leaving 5 bases of the junction unmatched. The CDR3 is 15 amino acids. Here the CDR3 reads CATTGQGAPTGELFF. For the CDR3, the DNA is TGTGCCACCACTGGACAGGGGGCACCCACCGGGGAGCTGTTTTTT.

Of note for this clonotype: A read error may explain this, as a much larger clone is one base away. The J gene is TRBJ2-7, the V gene TRBV4-1, with D perhaps given as TRBD1 or TRBD2 (5 bases each). The length of the CDR3 is 16 residues. Germline assignment: CDR1 MGHRA and CDR2 YSYEKL. The CDR3 DNA is TGCGCCAGCAGCCAAGAGTCGGTAGGGACGACCTACGGGCAGTACTTC. Translated, it gives CASSQESVGTTYGQYF.

The chain recombines TRBV7-2 with TRBJ2-7; TRBD1 matches 9 bases. The CDR3 covers 14 residues. V trimming: 5 bases; J trimming: 5 bases; junction bases outside the gene matches: 7. CDR1 is SGHTA, CDR2 FQGNSA, per germline. CDR3 protein: CASSPDRGHHEQYF. In nucleotides, the CDR3 is TGTGCCAGCAGCCCGGACAGGGGACACCACGAGCAGTACTTC.

This clonotype has just a few counts. The chain joins TRBV7-9 to TRBJ1-4, with TRBD1 identical over 9 bases. The CDR3 is 15 residues long. CDR1 and CDR2 from the germline V gene are SEHNR and FQNEAQ (reference sequence). V gave up 5 bases and J gave up 8 bases; unmatched junction bases: 9. The DNA of the CDR3 is TGTGCCAGCAGCAGCGGGGACAGGGTCGTCGAAAAACTGTTTTTT. Its protein product is CASSSGDRVVEKLFF.

This clonotype has at least ten counts. The chain has TRBV6-1 and TRBJ2-7; D remains unclear. Trimming left V 3 bases short and J 5 bases short, with 11 bases between. Germline assignment: CDR1 MNHNS and CDR2 SASEGT. The CDR3 spans 13 residues. Written as DNA, the CDR3 is TGTGCCAGCAGTGAGGCGGTGTCTAACGAGCAGTACTTC. Protein sequence: CASSEAVSNEQYF.

Many counts were recorded for this clonotype. V gene TRBV29-1 combines with J gene TRBJ2-7, with D hard to call. The V end was cut by 1 base, the J end by 3 bases, with 13 bases between. Germline CDR1 reads SQVTM; CDR2 reads ANQGSEA. This CDR3 comprises 14 residues. Written as DNA, the CDR3 is TGCAGCGTTGAAGCCGCGATAGGTAGCTACGAGCAGTACTTC. Translated: CSVEAAIGSYEQYF.

This clonotype has more than one count but fewer than ten. The chain's CDR3 is CASSPDSHYGYTF. CDR3 nucleotide sequence: TGCGCCAGCAGCCCGGACAGCCACTATGGCTACACCTTC. The J gene is TRBJ1-2, the V gene TRBV5-1; D might be TRBD1 (6 bases). The CDR3 runs 13 residues. The germline gives CDR1 SGHRS, CDR2 YFSETQ. V shed 4 bases and J shed 3 bases, with 10 bases lying between them.

At least ten counts were recorded for this clonotype. The rearrangement joins TRBV4-3 to TRBJ2-1, with 8 bases that match TRBD2. The germline V gene has CDR1 LGHNA and CDR2 YSLEER. CDR3 size: 15 residues. V lost 2 bases and J lost 10; bases outside the gene matches: 10. The CDR3 DNA sequence: TGCGCCAGCAGCCAATTACTGACTAGCGCGCGGGAGCAGTTCTTC. This gives the protein CASSQLLTSAREQFF.

There are many counts of this clonotype. V and J are TRBV12-3 or TRBV12-4 and TRBJ2-1, with 7 bases aligning to TRBD1. The CDR3 consists of 17 residues. V was clipped by 7 bases and J by 0 bases; unmatched bases: 12. CDR3 bases: TGTGCCAGCACCAGCCCACGACAGGGACACTCCTACAATGAGCAGTTCTTC. As protein: CASTSPRQGHSYNEQFF.

There are many counts of this clonotype. The chain employs TRBV7-6 and TRBJ2-2, with 10 bases aligning to TRBD2. Germline CDR1 and CDR2: SGHVS and FNYEAQ. V shed 1 base and J 4 bases; nucleotides not matched to a gene: 6. CDR3 length: 17 residues. The CDR3 DNA is TGTGCCAGCAGCTTAGGATCCCTAGCGGGAGTCACCGGGGAGCTGTTTTTT. The encoded protein is CASSLGSLAGVTGELFF.

The sample holds many counts of this clonotype. V gene TRBV29-1 combines with J gene TRBJ2-3; D is unresolved. Germline V gene lookup returns CDR1 SQVTM and CDR2 ANQGSEA. The CDR3 extends over 12 amino acids. The V and J ends lost 7 bases and 5 bases respectively, with 13 bases between them. This CDR3 is CSAPSGVDTQYF. For the CDR3, the DNA is TGCAGCGCCCCCTCTGGGGTAGATACGCAGTATTTT.

This clonotype was seen repeatedly, ten times or more. The V gene is TRBV29-1, the J gene TRBJ2-2; 8 bases are shared with TRBD1. The V segment lost 1 base and the J segment 5 bases; nucleotides outside the gene matches: 3. The CDR3 runs 14 residues. CDR1 and CDR2 from the germline V gene are SQVTM and ANQGSEA. In DNA, the CDR3 is TGCAGCGTTGAAGGCAGGGGGCGGACCGGGGAGCTGTTTTTT. It yields the protein CSVEGRGRTGELFF.

V usage is TRBV6-2 or TRBV6-3 and J usage is TRBJ2-3; 10 bases agree with TRBD2. The CDR3 is made up of 14 amino acids. Germline CDR1 is MNHEY and CDR2 is SVGEGT. Trimming at V came to 4 bases and at J to 7 bases, leaving 5 bases not matched to a gene. The CDR3 loop is CASSFGTSENTQYF. CDR3 nucleotides: TGTGCCAGCAGTTTCGGGACTAGCGAAAATACGCAGTATTTT.

This clonotype has at least ten counts. This chain uses TRBV11-3 with TRBJ1-1; no firm D call. Germline lookup yields CDR1 SGHNT and CDR2 YENEEA. V was trimmed by 5 bases and J by 1 base, leaving 8 bases between them. This CDR3 is built from 13 residues. This CDR3 is CASSGLGNTEAFF. The DNA for the CDR3 is TGTGCCAGCAGCGGACTTGGGAACACTGAAGCTTTCTTT. The whole variable domain, remainder taken from reference TRBV11-3 and TRBJ1-1, is EAGVVQSPRYKIIEKKQPVAFWCNPISGHNTLYWYLQNLGQGPELLIRYENEEAVDDSQLPKDRFSAERLKGVDSTLKIQPAELGDSAVYLCASSGLGNTEAFFGQGTRLTVV.

The V call is TRBV6-1, the J call TRBJ1-6, with 9 bases identical to TRBD1. Unmatched junction bases numbered 12, after V lost 5 bases and J lost 7 bases. The CDR3 extends over 17 amino acids. The V gene's germline CDR1 is MNHNS and CDR2 SASEGT. CDR3 sequence reads: CASSTNRGRTGNSPLHF. Here the CDR3 DNA reads TGTGCCAGCAGTACGAACAGGGGGCGGACGGGGAATTCACCCCTCCACTTT.

This clonotype was seen ten or more times. The V gene is TRBV10-3, the J gene TRBJ1-5; D is possibly TRBD1 (6 bases). Deletions cut 6 bases from V and 5 bases from J, with 11 bases between. This CDR3 region has 13 residues. Germline-derived CDR1 and CDR2 are ENHRY and SYGVKD. DNA of the CDR3: TGTGCCATCAGGGGGGGGCCCGATCAGCCCCAGCATTTT. It is translated as CAIRGGPDQPQHF.

Many counts were recorded for this clonotype. V is TRBV12-3 or TRBV12-4 and J is TRBJ2-3, with 8 bases identical to TRBD1. The CDR3 length is 15 residues. The junction had 9 bases not matched to a gene; V was cut back by 6 bases and J by 4 bases. The chain's CDR3 is CASRQGASGADTQYF. The DNA of the CDR3 is TGTGCCAGCAGGCAGGGGGCGTCGGGAGCAGATACGCAGTATTTT.

Many counts were recorded for this clonotype. The CDR3 DNA sequence: TGCAGCGCCGACAGGGAAGTCACTGAAGCTTTCTTT. This codes for CSADREVTEAFF. This sequence joins TRBV29-1 and TRBJ1-1; 7 bases fit TRBD1. CDR1 and CDR2 from the germline V gene are SQVTM and ANQGSEA. V lost 7 bases and J lost 4; bases outside the gene matches: 6. The CDR3 runs 12 residues.

There are many counts of this clonotype. V and J are TRBV4-1 and TRBJ2-3; D not resolved. Germline values: CDR1 MGHRA, CDR2 YSYEKL. There are 14 residues in the CDR3. V shed 1 base and J shed 2 bases, with 7 bases lying between them. Written as DNA, the CDR3 is TGCGCCAGCAGCCAAGCCAGCCACACAGATACGCAGTATTTT. This translates into CASSQASHTDTQYF.

In its sample, this clonotype was seen many times. The J gene is TRBJ2-3, the V gene TRBV28, with D uncertain. This CDR3 contains 19 residues. V was clipped by 6 bases and J by 4 bases, with 29 bases between them. Germline V gene sequence: CDR1 MDHEN, CDR2 SYDVKM. CDR3 in DNA: TGTGCCAGCAGAACCGACCGCCCCTTTGGCCCTCGAGAAGCAGATACGCAGTATTTT. Translated, it gives CASRTDRPFGPREADTQYF.

V is TRBV27 and J is TRBJ2-1; TRBD2 matches 11 bases. CDR1 MNHEY and CDR2 SMNVEV come from the germline V gene (reference sequence). This CDR3 spans 16 amino acids. Trimming took 5 bases from V and 2 from J; bases not matched to a gene: 5. For the CDR3, the DNA is TGTGCCAGCAGTCCGACTAGCGGGGCAGCCTACAATGAGCAGTTCTTC. Its translation is CASSPTSGAAYNEQFF.

In its sample, this clonotype was seen many times. The chain has TRBV10-3 and TRBJ2-5, with D unresolved. Trimming removed 4 bases at V and 3 bases at J, with 9 bases between. Germline CDR1 and CDR2: ENHRY and SYGVKD. This CDR3 spans 13 amino acids. The CDR3 loop is CAISVQSEETQYF. The DNA of the CDR3 is TGTGCCATCAGTGTACAGAGCGAAGAGACCCAGTACTTC.